This T cell receptor (beta chain) was sequenced during a study of Graves' ophthalmopathy and Graves' hyperthyroidism. Study-level findings and limits: Clonotypes were expanded in thyroid at above 0.001 frequency, and most also appeared in blood.

The TCR beta CDR3 regions underwent amplification from RNA transcripts. Investigators did first-round RT-PCR with HTBI primers, then second-round multiplex PCR. Via MiXCR, TCRdb re-called the multiplex PCR reads, giving one row per CDR3 protein. In the table there are 1 million to 1.3 million distinct CDR3 sequences, about two fifths of which are singletons. The CDR3 covers 13 residues. Germline CDR1 SQVTM, CDR2 ANQGSEA. V was shortened by 8 bases and J by 2 bases, with 15 bases between the two germline ends. There are a few counts of this clonotype. As yet, its antigen is unknown. The clonotype comes from an adult man with Graves' hyperthyroidism. The chain joins TRBV29-1 to TRBJ2-5; D is possibly TRBD2 (5 bases). The sequencing sample was made of peripheral blood or thyroid tissue (not recorded which). The CDR3 nucleotides read TGCAGCCGACTACTAGATCCTCAAGAGACCCAGTACTTC. It codes for CSRLLDPQETQYF.